Reported below is one T cell receptor (beta chain). The antigen is not known. V was cut by 1 base and J by 7 bases, with 23 bases left in between. The V gene's germline CDR1 is SGHNT and CDR2 YYREEE (reference sequence). The CDR3 has 17 amino acids. PCR used 60 Vbeta primers and 13 Jbeta primers. The method was immunoSEQ multiplex PCR; TCRdb's version includes in-frame clones alone and lacks a portion of them. The table includes about 130,000 clones, less than 85% detected once. The sample belongs to a study of cytomegalovirus exposure and HLA in healthy donors. Overall study findings and caveats: It was shown in a later analysis that HLA-associated TCR beta chains were more clonally expanded than other, equally common chains. V segments that were indistinguishable, TRBV6-2 and TRBV6-3 among them, were omitted from analysis. CMV serostatus stood as the only immune exposure information on hand.

The clonotype comes from a woman between 40 and 50 years old in good health and CMV-seropositive. Input material: PBMCs. V and J are TRBV5-4 and TRBJ1-2; a weak D match, TRBD1 (6 bases). The CDR3 nucleotides are TGTGCCAGCAGCTTGTTGTCGGGGGCTAGGGGGGGAGGTGGCTACACCTTC. Translation: CASSLLSGARGGGGYTF.